The subject of this entry is one TCR beta chain. This clone's antigen is unknown. Base qualities are not provided; no much larger clone lies one nucleotide away. Explained via the paper, the time point label denotes: about 28 days (+/-7) after the second vaccine dose. AZD1222 recipients whose second dose came at about 4 weeks and those whose second dose came at about 12 weeks were combined into one group, since spike-specific TCR depth and breadth did not differ between the two schedules. Vaccinee samples came from UK trials COV001 and COV002, including a single-blind randomized controlled phase 2/3 trial of AZD1222 (ChAdOx1 nCoV-19) in healthy adults. For TCRbeta chain sequencing, PBMC samples were collected from trial participants at day 0 and at day 28 after the second dose. For CDR1 and CDR2, the germline V gene lists SGHVS and FNYEAQ. Including the terminal cysteine and phenylalanine, the CDR3 comprises 14 residues. Kept here is only the CDR3 DNA, which spans 42 bases and is read in frame from base 1. After removal of 5 bases from V and 3 bases from J, the junction retains 6 bases not matched to a gene.

The CDR3 regions of human TCRbeta chains were subjected to immunosequencing. Per the original workflow: Repertoire TCRs were matched against a reference library of SARS-CoV-2-specific TCRs generated with the MIRA antigen-specificity platform. Breadth meant the fraction of unique TCRs that were SARS-CoV-2-associated, whereas depth meant the fraction of total T cells that were SARS-CoV-2-associated. Using the MIRA data, each spike-specific TCR was assigned both to the spike region to which the TCR was reactive and to a CD4 or CD8 class. Log10-transformed breadth and depth values were compared by one-way ANOVA with Sidak's multiple comparisons tests. TCRdb provides this immuneACCESS table in a form limited to in-frame rearrangements. Some clones are lacking; in checked studies, under half of them reflect an unresolved V gene, and why the rest are absent is not known. From that table come the V and J calls and clone size; the DNA was used to work out D and trimming. The sample table shows tens of thousands of clones, and roughly nine tenths are seen once. The top ten constitute 4.7% of the sample.

The source of the sample is a study of T cell responses to AZD1222 COVID-19 vaccine (dated by TCRdb to about 2021). General notes on the study: TCR sequencing was performed for fewer than 250 trial participants, of whom about 200 were given two doses of AZD1222 and around 25 were given two doses of MenACWY control vaccine. Trial participants were enrolled by age into 18-55, 56-69 and 70-plus year subgroups, with about 150, 28 and 57 TCR-sequenced participants respectively.

The investigation overall reported the following: The 56-69-year group was small, and its depth increase did not reach significance, likely because of low power. Conclusions about previously exposed vaccinees are limited because only 5 or 6 AZD1222 recipients were SARS-CoV-2 seropositive at baseline. After two AZD1222 doses, spike-specific TCR breadth and depth were significantly higher than at day 0 and than in MenACWY recipients. Reportedly, close to half of the unique spike-specific TCRs recognized epitopes lying outside the regions that are mutated in the B.1.351 and B.1.1.7 variants. Most participants were white British and females outnumbered males, and the authors suggested that clonal diversity may have been underestimated. Because no samples from the day 14 peak response were available, repertoires could be characterized only after the peak T cell response. The whole spike protein was spanned by vaccine-associated CD4 TCRs, and dominant responses were seen in regions 160-218 and 743-854.

The material sequenced was peripheral blood, taken 28 days after the second AZD1222 dose. The TCR was taken from an adult who received the AZD1222 COVID-19 vaccine. The rearranged chain carries TRBV7-6 and TRBJ1-1; 7 bases in the middle match TRBD1. In nucleotides, the sequence is TGTGCCAGCAGCCCAATTGACAGGGACACTGAAGCTTTCTTT. This yields the protein CASSPIDRDTEAFF.